This TCR beta chain was sequenced in a study of T cells in Graves' hyperthyroidism and ophthalmopathy. For the study at large: Peripheral blood draws took place at initial diagnosis, ahead of any treatment.

Diagnostic decisions used clinical symptoms, serum thyroxine and TRAb, thyroid ultrasound and orbital computed tomography. TCR beta CDR3 sequences were amplified from RNA transcripts. HTBI primers were the set used in a first-round RT-PCR of the TCR CDR3. TCRdb re-called the multiplex PCR reads with MiXCR, one entry per CDR3 protein. The sample lists about 640,000 distinct CDR3 sequences, less than 25% seen once, with roughly a third in the top ten. Regarding the study as a whole: Most thyroid-expanded clonotypes above 0.001 were also found in blood.

In regard to this clonotype: What it binds is not known.

This CDR3 has 14 residues. Germline CDR1 is MGHRA and CDR2 is YSYEKL. Trimming shortened V by 4 bases and J by 1 base, and 11 bases separated the two germline ends. The sequenced sample was blood. This sequence originates from a man between 25 and 39 years old with Graves' ophthalmopathy. The chain combines TRBV4-1 with TRBJ2-7; D is uncertain. Here the CDR3 reads CASSPGPESYEQYF. The CDR3 coding sequence is TGCGCCAGCAGCCCCGGACCTGAATCCTACGAGCAGTACTTC.